The 27 T cell receptor beta chains below come from one sample, sequenced in a study of blood T cell repertoires in COVID-19. Sequencing used immunoSEQ multiplex PCR; TCRdb keeps in-frame clones, though not all of them. The data contain 55,000 to 70,000 clones, 70% to 90% of them singletons. The sample consisted of peripheral blood. The receptor source for this set is a man aged 60 to 75 with active or convalescent COVID-19.

This rearrangement joins TRBV6-4 to TRBJ1-1; D is undetermined. From germline, CDR1 is MRHNA and CDR2 SNTAGT. V was shortened by 4 bases and J by 6 bases, with 12 bases between the two germline ends. The CDR3 totals 13 residues. The CDR3 here is CASSAGRKAEAFF. For the CDR3, the DNA is TGTGCCAGCAGTGCCGGGAGGAAGGCTGAAGCTTTCTTT.

V is TRBV6-1 and J is TRBJ1-2; TRBD1 aligns across 7 bases. Losses at the gene ends were 3 bases for V and 5 bases for J; bases not matched to a gene: 6. Germline values: CDR1 MNHNS, CDR2 SASEGT. The CDR3 length is 14 residues. The CDR3 sequence is CASSDPGQLYGYTF. CDR3 sequence (DNA): TGTGCCAGCAGTGATCCGGGACAGCTGTATGGCTACACCTTC.

V usage is TRBV18 and J usage is TRBJ2-7, with 7 nucleotides matching TRBD2. The CDR3 has 13 residues. Germline assignment: CDR1 KGHSH and CDR2 LQKENI. V shed 6 bases, J shed 5 bases, and the junction held 7 bases outside the gene matches. CDR3 amino acids: CASSTGLSDEQYF. In DNA form, the CDR3 reads TGTGCCAGCTCCACGGGACTATCGGACGAGCAGTACTTC.

The CDR3 region is CASRDRGHKNIQYF. The DNA for the CDR3 is TGTGCCAGCAGAGACAGGGGGCACAAAAACATTCAGTACTTC. The chain joins TRBV6-5 to TRBJ2-4, with 10 bases lining up with TRBD1. Germline V gene lookup returns CDR1 MNHEY and CDR2 SVGAGI. The CDR3 loop spans 14 amino acids. The V segment lost 6 bases and the J segment 3 bases; nucleotides outside the gene matches: 2.

The chain joins TRBV14 to TRBJ2-7; TRBD2 aligns across 7 bases. CDR1 is SGHDN and CDR2 is FVKESK in the germline V gene. This CDR3 comprises 16 residues. With V trimmed by 5 bases and J by 4 bases, 14 bases remained unmatched. The CDR3 nucleotides are TGTGCCAGCAGCGCAAAACCGGGGCTAGCGGCGTACGAGCAGTACTTC. It yields the protein CASSAKPGLAAYEQYF.

This rearrangement joins TRBV18 to TRBJ2-1; the match to TRBD2 covers 10 bases. The V and J ends lost 2 bases and 9 bases, in that order; junction bases with no gene match: 10. The CDR3 has 16 residues. CDR1 is KGHSH, CDR2 LQKENI, per germline. The CDR3 coding sequence is TGTGCCAGCTCACCAGGTCTAGCGGGAGTGGGTAGTGAGCAGTTCTTC. Protein sequence: CASSPGLAGVGSEQFF.

V usage is TRBV21-1 and J usage is TRBJ2-1; the DNA was not used to check the table's D call, TRBD2. TRBV21-1 is listed as a pseudogene. This CDR3 spans 16 amino acids. The CDR3 nucleotides read TGTGCCAGCAGCAACGTCGGGTACTCTACCTACAATGAGCAGTTCTTC. This translates into CASSNVGYSTYNEQFF.

V is TRBV5-4 and J is TRBJ2-7; the match to TRBD2 covers 9 bases. Per germline, CDR1 SGHNT and CDR2 YYREEE (reference sequence). There are 15 residues in the CDR3. After removal of 4 bases from V and 4 bases from J, the junction contained 9 bases not matched to a gene. The CDR3 loop reads CASSGGLAGGYEQYF. CDR3 bases: TGTGCCAGCAGCGGGGGACTAGCTGGGGGTTACGAGCAGTACTTC.

This chain uses TRBV5-5 with TRBJ1-2; D not resolved. Germline V lookup: CDR1 SGHKS, CDR2 YYEKEE (reference sequence). The CDR3 runs 14 residues. V lost 0 bases and J lost 8, with 14 bases in between. CDR3 in amino acids: CASSLGYGVGGYTF. CDR3 DNA sequence: TGTGCCAGCAGCTTGGGGTACGGGGTTGGAGGCTACACCTTC.

This clone was seen once. This chain links TRBV5-1 with TRBJ1-1; TRBD1 might be the D (5 bases). Germline V gene sequence: CDR1 SGHRS, CDR2 YFSETQ. The CDR3 is 14 amino acids. Deletions cut 2 bases from V and 1 base from J, with 9 bases between. The DNA for the CDR3 is TGCGCCAGCAGCTTCGGGGGAGGGAACACTGAAGCTTTCTTT. Amino acids: CASSFGGGNTEAFF.

The chain joins TRBV2 to TRBJ1-5; 10 positions agree with TRBD1. There are 15 residues in the CDR3. J lost 4 bases, V lost 4 bases, and 4 bases had no gene match. Germline V gene lookup returns CDR1 SNHLY and CDR2 FYNNEI. CDR3 loop: CASSGWTGGNQPQHF. CDR3 DNA sequence: TGTGCCAGCAGTGGGTGGACAGGGGGAAATCAGCCCCAGCATTTT.

The chain uses TRBV29-1 and TRBJ2-5, with a tentative D call TRBD1 (6 bases). The germline V gene has CDR1 SQVTM and CDR2 ANQGSEA. Trimming stripped 5 bases from V and 5 bases from J, with 18 bases between. The CDR3 is made up of 14 amino acids. CDR3 bases: TGCAGCGTTCGGTTCCTACAGGGCCCGGAGACCCAGTACTTC. Protein product: CSVRFLQGPETQYF. Combining the CDR3 with reference TRBV29-1 and TRBJ2-5 gives the whole variable domain SAVISQKPSRDICQRGTSLTIQCQVDSQVTMMFWYRQQPGQSLTLIATANQGSEATYESGFVIDKFPISRPNLTFSTLTVSNMSPEDSSIYLCSVRFLQGPETQYFGPGTRLLVL.

The chain couples TRBV5-8 to TRBJ1-2; D may be TRBD1 (6 bases). The V and J ends lost 2 bases and 7 bases respectively, with 12 bases between them. The CDR3 consists of 13 residues. CDR1 is SGHTS and CDR2 is YDEGEE in the germline V gene. The CDR3 DNA is TGTGCCAGCAGCTTTACAGGGCTCATTGGCTACACCTTC. The encoded protein is CASSFTGLIGYTF.

This clone was seen only once. The chain carries TRBV6-2 or TRBV6-3 and TRBJ1-1; no firm D call. Per the germline V gene, CDR1 is MNHEY and CDR2 is SVGEGT. V lost 6 bases and J 3 bases, leaving 8 bases between the germline ends. The CDR3 is 12 amino acids. The CDR3 nucleotides are TGTGCCAGCAGCGAAGCACACACTGAAGCTTTCTTT. It yields the protein CASSEAHTEAFF.

The rearrangement links TRBV4-1 to TRBJ1-5; tentative D call: TRBD1 (6 bases). This CDR3 is 13 amino acids long. V lost 4 bases and J lost 4, with 8 bases in between. From germline, CDR1 is MGHRA and CDR2 YSYEKL. The CDR3 loop reads CASSPGVNQPQHF. CDR3 bases: TGCGCCAGCAGCCCAGGGGTAAATCAGCCCCAGCATTTT.

The rearrangement joins TRBV6-2 or TRBV6-3 to TRBJ1-5, with D possibly being TRBD1 (6 bases). The CDR3 is 14 residues long. Germline CDR1 MNHEY, CDR2 SVGEGT. V was shortened by 0 bases and J by 9 bases, with 12 bases between the two germline ends. CDR3 sequence reads: CASSYSRGLRPQHF. The CDR3, as DNA: TGTGCCAGCAGTTACTCGAGGGGGTTGAGGCCCCAGCATTTT.

The chain uses TRBV19 and TRBJ2-6, with D possibly TRBD1 on 5 matching bases. The V and J ends lost 9 bases and 2 bases respectively, with 17 bases between them. The CDR3 is made up of 16 amino acids. In germline, CDR1 is LNHDA, CDR2 SQIVND (reference sequence). CDR3 amino acids: CASGPLLGAGANVLTF. The CDR3 DNA reads TGTGCCAGCGGTCCGCTCCTAGGGGCTGGGGCCAACGTCCTGACTTTC.

The genes are TRBV3-1 (or the pseudogene TRBV3-2) and TRBJ1-2, with D possibly TRBD1 on 6 matching bases. Trimming cost V 0 bases and J 3 bases, with 8 bases left between them. The CDR3 runs to 14 residues. Germline CDR1 reads LGHDT; CDR2 reads YNNKEL (reference sequence). The CDR3 here is CASSQEGGYYGYTF. CDR3 nucleotide sequence: TGTGCCAGCAGCCAAGAAGGGGGTTACTATGGCTACACCTTC.

The V call is TRBV11-2, the J call TRBJ2-7, with D perhaps matching TRBD2 (5 bases). Per the germline V gene, CDR1 is SGHAT and CDR2 is FQNNGV. V was trimmed by 4 bases and J by 4 bases, leaving 8 bases between them. This CDR3 is built from 12 residues. CDR3 in amino acids: CASSSSTYEQYF. The CDR3 DNA reads as TGTGCCAGCAGCTCTAGCACATACGAGCAGTACTTC.

The chain carries TRBV28 and TRBJ2-3; D perhaps matches TRBD1 (6 bases). The CDR3 contains 16 residues. From germline, CDR1 is MDHEN and CDR2 SYDVKM. V dropped 4 bases and J dropped 2 bases, with 16 bases sitting between them. The CDR3 protein is CASSSQGPLDTDTQYF. In DNA, the CDR3 is TGTGCCAGCAGTTCACAGGGTCCCCTGGACACAGATACGCAGTATTTT.

This rearrangement joins TRBV30 to TRBJ2-3; D possibly corresponds to TRBD1 (6 bases). Trimming left V 2 bases short and J 9 bases short, with 21 bases between. Germline CDR1 is GTSNPN and CDR2 is SVGIG (reference sequence). This CDR3 has 15 residues. The CDR3 DNA sequence: TGTGCCTGGAGTACCCGAGACAGGCACCAGCGAACGCAGTATTTT. Translated, it gives CAWSTRDRHQRTQYF.

The CDR3 coding sequence is TGTGCCAGCAGTCGACAGCGCAATCAGCCCCAGCATTTT. It yields the protein CASSRQRNQPQHF. The rearrangement uses TRBV28 and TRBJ1-5, with D perhaps TRBD1 (5 bases). Germline V lookup: CDR1 MDHEN, CDR2 SYDVKM. V shed 5 bases and J shed 2 bases, with 7 bases lying between them. The CDR3 has 13 amino acids.

The rearrangement links TRBV30 to TRBJ1-1, with 12 bases that match TRBD1. V lost 5 bases and J lost 0; bases outside the gene matches: 7. CDR1 is GTSNPN and CDR2 is SVGIG in the germline V gene (reference sequence). The CDR3 totals 16 residues. CDR3 loop: CAWDPGQGALNTEAFF. In nucleotides, the CDR3 is TGTGCCTGGGACCCGGGACAGGGGGCTTTGAACACTGAAGCTTTCTTT.

This clone has a handful of counts. J is TRBJ2-6 and V is TRBV2, with D perhaps matching TRBD1 (6 bases). With 4 bases removed from V and 2 bases from J, the gap between germline ends came to 15 bases. Germline V gene sequence: CDR1 SNHLY, CDR2 FYNNEI. The CDR3 extends over 17 amino acids. The DNA of the CDR3 is TGTGCCAGCAGTGGCAGGGGAGATCAGACTGGGGCCAACGTCCTGACTTTC. Amino acid sequence: CASSGRGDQTGANVLTF.

Details on this clone: The sample carries other DNA sequences with the same CDR3. The CDR3 coding sequence is TGTGCCAGTAGTACTCCGGGACAGGGGAACTCACCCCTCCACTTT. This codes for CASSTPGQGNSPLHF. The rearrangement joins TRBV19 to TRBJ1-6; 10 bases are a match to TRBD1. Germline CDR1 LNHDA, CDR2 SQIVND (reference sequence). Trimming at V came to 4 bases and at J to 10 bases, leaving 7 bases not matched to a gene. This CDR3 is built from 15 residues.

This chain uses TRBV24-1 with TRBJ2-5, with 9 bases lining up with TRBD2. V lost 0 bases and J lost 5; bases outside the gene matches: 12. CDR3 length: 18 residues. The germline CDR1 and CDR2 sequences are KGHDR and SFDVKD. The CDR3 bases are TGTGCCACCAGTGATTTGCATCCGCTAGCGGGATCTATGGAGACCCAGTACTTC. It specifies CATSDLHPLAGSMETQYF.

The chain recombines TRBV14 with TRBJ2-5, with 8 bases fitting TRBD1. CDR3 length equals 15 residues. V was pared by 4 bases and J by 10 bases, with 14 bases of the junction left unmatched. Germline V gene data show CDR1 as SGHDN and CDR2 as FVKESK. In DNA form, the CDR3 reads TGTGCCAGCAGCCGAACAGGGGGTTCGCGCCATGACCAGTACTTC. Translated, it gives CASSRTGGSRHDQYF.